The 21 T cell receptor beta chains given below trace back to one sample, sequenced in a study of PD-L1 blockade in urothelial cancer. Sequenced by immunoSEQ multiplex PCR; TCRdb stores in-frame clones only, minus some. The profile covers around 51,000 clones, with around 88% appearing a single time and more than 15% taken by the ten largest. Material: PBMCs, obtained around atezolizumab (anti-PD-L1) treatment. The receptors come from a man in his fifties or sixties with urothelial cancer.

J is TRBJ1-1 and V is TRBV2; D unresolved. CDR3 size: 13 residues. V was pared by 3 bases and J by 11 bases, with 16 bases between. CDR1 is SNHLY, CDR2 FYNNEI, per germline. The CDR3 nucleotides are TGTGCCAGCAGTGATTGGGCTGACATTTATGCTTTCTTT. It yields the protein CASSDWADIYAFF.

The chain joins TRBV2 to TRBJ2-5; D may be TRBD2 (6 bases). V was shortened by 6 bases and J by 1 base, with 9 bases between the two germline ends. There are 13 residues in the CDR3. Germline values: CDR1 SNHLY, CDR2 FYNNEI. This chain's CDR3 is CASRPGVQETQYF. In DNA form, the CDR3 reads TGTGCCAGCAGGCCGGGGGTCCAAGAGACCCAGTACTTC.

This clone occurred once. This CDR3 is CASGLNPEREGWSADTQYF. The CDR3 DNA is TGTGCTAGTGGTTTGAACCCTGAGCGGGAGGGGTGGTCAGCAGATACGCAGTATTTT. The V call is TRBV12-5, the J call TRBJ2-3; 10 nucleotides line up with TRBD2. Trimming at V came to 2 bases and at J to 4 bases, leaving 15 bases not matched to a gene. Germline V gene sequence: CDR1 LGHNT, CDR2 FRNRAP. The CDR3 consists of 19 residues.

This clone occurred a few times. J is TRBJ1-6 and V is TRBV6-1; the match to TRBD1 covers 10 bases. V trimming: 7 bases; J trimming: 7 bases; junction bases outside the gene matches: 1. Germline V gene data show CDR1 as MNHNS and CDR2 as SASEGT. The CDR3 loop spans 13 amino acids. CDR3 protein: CASTGQGNSPLHF. Here the CDR3 DNA reads TGTGCCAGCACGGGACAGGGGAATTCACCCCTCCACTTT.

J is TRBJ1-4 and V is TRBV11-3; tentative D call: TRBD1 (6 bases). This CDR3 has 10 residues. Germline CDR1 SGHNT, CDR2 YENEEA. The CDR3 DNA reads as TGTGGGGGGGGCCATGAAAAACTGTTTTTT. Protein product: CGGGHEKLFF.

This sequence joins TRBV30 and TRBJ2-4; tentatively, D is TRBD1 (5 bases). CDR3 size: 14 residues. Germline CDR1 and CDR2: GTSNPN and SVGIG (reference sequence). V lost 2 bases to trimming and J lost 0 bases, with 8 bases between them. The CDR3 loop reads CAWSYGAAKNIQYF. CDR3 nucleotides: TGTGCCTGGAGTTATGGGGCAGCCAAAAACATTCAGTACTTC.

In its sample, this clone was seen once. The V gene is TRBV14, the J gene TRBJ2-7; TRBD2 matches at 14 bases. Trimming at V came to 3 bases and at J to 6 bases, leaving 4 bases not matched to a gene. The CDR3 is 15 amino acids. The germline V gene encodes CDR1 SGHDN and CDR2 FVKESK. The CDR3 nucleotides are TGTGCCAGCAGCCACGGGACTAGCGGGGGAGTCGAGCAGTACTTC. It encodes CASSHGTSGGVEQYF.

The rearrangement uses TRBV5-3 and TRBJ2-7; no clear D gene. TRBV5-3 is an open reading frame, and its role is uncertain. The CDR3 covers 16 residues. With 4 bases removed from V and 3 bases from J, the gap between germline ends came to 20 bases. CDR3 amino acids: CARSRRVARGIYEQYF. Here the CDR3 DNA reads TGTGCCAGAAGCCGTAGAGTAGCTCGCGGAATCTACGAGCAGTACTTC.

V gene TRBV15 combines with J gene TRBJ2-3; TRBD2 matches 10 bases. Trimming removed 5 bases from V and 3 bases from J; junction bases left unmatched: 11. This CDR3 region has 17 residues. Germline CDR1 LNHNV, CDR2 YYDKDF (reference sequence). The CDR3 DNA sequence: TGTGCCACCAGCGGGGGCCCTAGCGGGAGAAGAACAGATACGCAGTATTTT. The encoded protein is CATSGGPSGRRTDTQYF.

CDR3 sequence reads: CASSPGGGGLREKLFF. CDR3 nucleotides: TGTGCCAGCAGCCCCGGAGGGGGGGGCCTCCGCGAAAAACTGTTTTTT. The chain uses TRBV14 and TRBJ1-4; possibly TRBD1 for D (6 bases). V was pared by 4 bases and J by 8 bases, with 20 bases between. Germline CDR1 SGHDN, CDR2 FVKESK. The CDR3 spans 16 residues.

The CDR3 DNA follows: TGTGCCTGGAACCACTACACTAGCGGACAAGAGACCCAGTACTTC. Translation gives CAWNHYTSGQETQYF. J is TRBJ2-5 and V is TRBV30; 8 nucleotides match TRBD2. Losses at the gene ends were 4 bases for V and 2 bases for J; bases not matched to a gene: 9. CDR1 is GTSNPN and CDR2 is SVGIG in the germline V gene (reference sequence). This CDR3 is built from 15 residues.

In DNA, the CDR3 is TGTGCCAGCAGTTCACCGGGTCTTGAACCTAACTATGGCTACACCTTC. This encodes CASSSPGLEPNYGYTF. The genes are TRBV28 and TRBJ1-2; D is ambiguous. CDR1 and CDR2 from the germline V gene are MDHEN and SYDVKM. V was pared by 4 bases and J by 0 bases, with 15 bases between. This CDR3 has 16 residues.

This clone occurred once. The chain uses TRBV7-9 and TRBJ2-7; the match to TRBD1 covers 8 bases. The CDR3 contains 14 residues. CDR1 SEHNR and CDR2 FQNEAQ come from the germline V gene (reference sequence). J was trimmed by 4 bases and V by 3 bases; bases with no gene match: 5. CDR3 in amino acids: CASSLSRGPYEQYF. Here the CDR3 DNA reads TGTGCCAGCAGCTTGTCCAGGGGGCCTTACGAGCAGTACTTC.

A single count supports this clone. The J gene is TRBJ2-1, the V gene TRBV5-8, with TRBD2 matching over 10 bases. V lost 0 bases and J lost 3; bases outside the gene matches: 9. The CDR3 consists of 18 residues. Germline V gives CDR1 SGHTS, CDR2 YDEGEE. The CDR3 DNA is TGTGCCAGCAGCTTGGCCGGAGTGAGCGGGGGGGGCTACAATGAGCAGTTCTTC. This gives the protein CASSLAGVSGGGYNEQFF. The whole variable domain, filled in from reference TRBV5-8 and TRBJ2-1, reads EAGVTQSPTHLIKTRGQQATLRCSPISGHTSVYWYQQALGLGLQFLLWYDEGEERNRGNFPPRFSGRQFPNYSSELNVNALELEDSALYLCASSLAGVSGGGYNEQFFGPGTRLTVL.

This clone was detected a few times. This chain joins TRBV5-8 and TRBJ1-5; 8 nucleotides line up with TRBD1. The CDR3 spans 14 residues. J lost 3 bases, V lost 5 bases, and 4 bases had no gene match. Looked up from germline, CDR1 is SGHTS and CDR2 is YDEGEE. CDR3 loop: CASSWTGNNQPQHF. The DNA of the CDR3 is TGTGCCAGCAGTTGGACAGGGAACAATCAGCCCCAGCATTTT.

The chain recombines TRBV11-2 with TRBJ2-1; TRBD2 matches at 16 bases. The V gene's germline CDR1 is SGHAT and CDR2 FQNNGV. V lost 6 bases and J lost 10; bases outside the gene matches: 9. CDR3 length: 16 residues. DNA for the CDR3: TGTGCCAGCAGTCCACCGGGACTAGCGGGGGGGCACGAGCAGTTCTTC. Its protein is CASSPPGLAGGHEQFF.

The chain combines TRBV5-1 with TRBJ1-2; 7 bases agree with TRBD1. The CDR3 extends over 15 amino acids. Germline lookup yields CDR1 SGHRS and CDR2 YFSETQ. Germline trimming cut 2 bases from V and 2 bases from J; bases unmatched to any gene: 6. The CDR3 DNA sequence: TGCGCCAGCAGCTTCCCCGGGACAGAGAACTATGGCTACACCTTC. It translates to CASSFPGTENYGYTF.

This clone was recorded a few times. The chain has TRBV6-5 and TRBJ1-2; 9 nucleotides agree with TRBD1. J was trimmed by 7 bases and V by 4 bases; bases with no gene match: 4. Per germline, CDR1 MNHEY and CDR2 SVGAGI. The CDR3 sequence is 13 residues long. CDR3 amino acids: CASSSQGAGGYTF. The CDR3 DNA is TGTGCCAGCAGTTCACAGGGGGCCGGTGGCTACACCTTC.

The genes are TRBV6-4 and TRBJ2-1; tentatively, D is TRBD1 (5 bases). The germline V gene has CDR1 MRHNA and CDR2 SNTAGT. The CDR3 extends over 13 amino acids. V shed 3 bases and J shed 7 bases, with 10 bases lying between them. The CDR3 reads CASSEGPTNEQFF. CDR3 DNA: TGTGCCAGCAGTGAGGGGCCAACTAATGAGCAGTTCTTC.

The chain carries TRBV28 and TRBJ2-1; 9 bases are a match to TRBD2. The J segment lost 7 bases and the V segment lost 6 bases, leaving 7 bases of the junction unmatched. The CDR3 spans 14 residues. CDR1 MDHEN and CDR2 SYDVKM come from the germline V gene. CDR3 in amino acids: CASREGGRANEQFF. Here the CDR3 DNA reads TGTGCCAGCAGGGAGGGCGGGAGGGCGAATGAGCAGTTCTTC.

The chain joins TRBV11-3 to TRBJ2-3, with 14 bases fitting TRBD2. Germline CDR1 SGHNT, CDR2 YENEEA. The CDR3 spans 15 residues. V lost 6 bases, J lost 2 bases, and 1 base stayed unmatched. CDR3 bases: TGTGCCAGCAGGACTAGCGGGGGGGCCACAGATACGCAGTATTTT. Protein sequence: CASRTSGGATDTQYF.